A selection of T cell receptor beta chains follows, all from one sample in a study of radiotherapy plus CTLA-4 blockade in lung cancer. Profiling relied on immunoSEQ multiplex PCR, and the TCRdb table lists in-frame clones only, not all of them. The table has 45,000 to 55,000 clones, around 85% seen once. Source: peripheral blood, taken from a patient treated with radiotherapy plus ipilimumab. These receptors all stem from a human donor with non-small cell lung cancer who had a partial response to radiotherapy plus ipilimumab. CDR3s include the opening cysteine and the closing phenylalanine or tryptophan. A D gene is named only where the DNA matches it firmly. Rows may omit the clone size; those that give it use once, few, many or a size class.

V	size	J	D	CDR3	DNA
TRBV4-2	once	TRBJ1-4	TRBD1	CASRGDRSEKLFF	TGTGCCAGCAGGGGGGACAGATCTGAAAAACTGTTTTTT
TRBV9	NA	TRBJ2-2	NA	CASSLASGVGELFF	TGTGCCAGCAGCCTAGCGTCCGGGGTAGGGGAGCTGTTTTTT
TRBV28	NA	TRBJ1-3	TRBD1	CASSNLRQGGTIYF	TGTGCCAGCAGCAACCTCAGACAGGGAGGCACCATATATTTT
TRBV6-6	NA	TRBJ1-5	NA	CASSPRGQPQHF	TGTGCCAGCAGCCCCAGGGGACAGCCCCAGCATTTT
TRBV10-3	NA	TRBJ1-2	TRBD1	CAISDATGAGYTF	TGTGCCATCAGTGATGCGACAGGGGCTGGCTACACCTTC
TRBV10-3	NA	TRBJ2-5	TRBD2	CAIGTSGGQETQYF	TGTGCCATAGGGACTAGCGGGGGGCAAGAGACCCAGTACTTC
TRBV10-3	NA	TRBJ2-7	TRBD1	CAISPGTGGYEQYF	TGTGCCATCAGTCCCGGGACAGGGGGCTACGAGCAGTACTTC
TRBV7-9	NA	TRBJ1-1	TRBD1	CASSLTSQGVNTEAFF	TGTGCCAGCAGCTTAACCAGCCAGGGGGTGAACACTGAAGCTTTCTTT
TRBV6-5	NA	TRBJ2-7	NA	CASSYGGPSYEQYF	TGTGCCAGCAGTTACGGAGGCCCCTCCTACGAGCAGTACTTC
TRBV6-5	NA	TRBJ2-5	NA	CASSYSYSSETQYF	TGTGCCAGCAGTTACTCGTACTCTTCGGAGACCCAGTACTTC